This is a list of T cell receptor beta chains from one sample in a study of OX40 agonist ivuxolimab in advanced cancers. Generated by immunoSEQ multiplex PCR, the TCRdb table keeps only in-frame clones and is missing some. The table records more than 60,000 clones, around 86% of them present only once. This specimen was CD4+ or CD8+ T cells sorted from blood, taken in a trial of the OX40 agonist ivuxolimab. These receptors were taken from an adult with an advanced solid tumor such as melanoma, head and neck, liver or kidney cancer. CDR3s include the opening cysteine and the closing phenylalanine or tryptophan. A D gene is named only where the DNA matches it firmly. Some rows have no size entry. The others give once, few or many, or a class for an expanded clone.

abundance	d_gene	v_gene	j_gene	CDR3nt	CDR3aa
.	.	TRBV7-9	TRBJ2-1	TGTGCCAGCAGCTTATCAGAAAACAATGAGCAGTTCTTC	CASSLSENNEQFF
.	.	TRBV5-8	TRBJ2-7	TGTGCCAGCACCACCGTACACAGGAGCTCCTACGAGCAGTACTTC	CASTTVHRSSYEQYF
.	.	TRBV6-5	TRBJ2-1	TGTGCCAGCGGGGTACGCGAGCAGTTCTTC	CASGVREQFF
.	TRBD2	TRBV27	TRBJ2-5	TGTGCCACCTGGGCCCCTAGCGGGGGTACCCAGACCCAGTACTTC	CATWAPSGGTQTQYF
.	.	TRBV5-1	TRBJ1-1	TGCGCCAGCAGCGTGTCTCGCGTCACTGAAGCTTTCTTT	CASSVSRVTEAFF
.	TRBD1	TRBV6-1	TRBJ2-5	TGTGCCAGCAGTGGGGGACAGTTCGGGGAGACCCAGTACTTC	CASSGGQFGETQYF
once	.	TRBV20-1	TRBJ1-2	TGCAGTGGGACCGTTAACTATGGCTACACCTTC	CSGTVNYGYTF
.	TRBD1	TRBV27	TRBJ1-2	TGTGCCTCAAGCAGGGGGGGGAACTATGGCTACACCTTC	CASSRGGNYGYTF
few	.	TRBV27	TRBJ1-5	TGTGCCAGCAGTTTAGGCTGGTATCAGCCCCAGCATTTT	CASSLGWYQPQHF
.	TRBD1	TRBV2	TRBJ2-2	TGTGCCAGCAGGGTAGGGGGCTCCGGGGAGCTGTTTTTT	CASRVGGSGELFF
.	.	TRBV9	TRBJ1-1	TGTGCCAGCAGCGTAGTGGCCGACCGTACAACTGAAGCTTTCTTT	CASSVVADRTTEAFF
.	TRBD1	TRBV11-2	TRBJ2-7	TGTGCCAGCAGCTTAGGGGACAGGGGCTACGAGCAGTACTTC	CASSLGDRGYEQYF
once	.	TRBV29-1	TRBJ1-2	TGCAGCGTTGAAGAGACAACTACCCATGGCTACACCTTC	CSVEETTTHGYTF
.	.	TRBV6-5	TRBJ1-6	TGTGCCAGCAGTCTCGATCCCGCTGAACGTTCACCCCTCCACTTT	CASSLDPAERSPLHF
.	.	TRBV6-1	TRBJ1-6	TGTGCCAGCAGTATAGGATCCATTAATTCACCCCTCCACTTT	CASSIGSINSPLHF
.	TRBD2	TRBV27	TRBJ2-1	TGTGCCAGCAGTTTGCGCGGGGGGAGTAATGAGCAGTTCTTC	CASSLRGGSNEQFF
.	.	TRBV11-2	TRBJ1-2	TGTGCCAGCAGCTTAGATAGGACTCACTATGGCTACACCTTC	CASSLDRTHYGYTF
.	TRBD2	TRBV7-2	TRBJ2-2	TGTGCCAGCAGCTCCCAACCGCGGGGGGTGACCACCGGGGAGCTGTTTTTT	CASSSQPRGVTTGELFF
.	.	TRBV6-5	TRBJ2-1	TGTGCCAGCAGTGAACCAATAGAGCAGTTCTTC	CASSEPIEQFF
.	.	TRBV7-3	TRBJ1-1	TGTGCCAGCAGCGGGACCTCGAACACTGAAGCTTTCTTT	CASSGTSNTEAFF
.	TRBD1	TRBV6-1	TRBJ1-6	TGTGCCAGCAGTGGGACAGGGGAGAGGTCACCCCTCCACTTT	CASSGTGERSPLHF
.	.	TRBV7-2	TRBJ1-4	TGTGCCAGCAGCTTAGAAGCAACAGCAGGAGAGGAAAAACTGTTTTTT	CASSLEATAGEEKLFF
.	.	TRBV6-1	TRBJ2-6	TGTGCCAGCAGTGATGATGAGGGGACCTACTCTGGGGCCAACGTCCTGACTTTC	CASSDDEGTYSGANVLTF
.	.	TRBV27	TRBJ1-6	TGTGCCAGCAGTCCAGTCCCAGGCGGTAATTCACCCCTCCACTTT	CASSPVPGGNSPLHF
.	.	TRBV19	TRBJ1-5	TGTGCCAGTACTAACCGGGCTAACAATCAGCCCCAGCATTTT	CASTNRANNQPQHF
.	.	TRBV6-5	TRBJ1-5	TGTGCCAGCAGTTCCACCGGGCGGGGTGTAGAACAGCCCCAGCATTTT	CASSSTGRGVEQPQHF
.	.	TRBV11-2	TRBJ1-5	TGTGCCAGCAGCTTAGCGGATCAGCCCCAGCATTTT	CASSLADQPQHF
.	TRBD1	TRBV4-3	TRBJ2-1	TGCGCCAGCAGCCGACAGGGGATGGGTGAGCAGTTCTTC	CASSRQGMGEQFF
.	.	TRBV6-5	TRBJ1-1	TGTGCCAGCAGTTCAAGGGGCCTTGAAGCTTTCTTT	CASSSRGLEAFF
once	TRBD1	TRBV25-1	TRBJ1-4	TGTGCCAGCAGTGCCTGGGACAGTCTTAATGAAAAACTGTTTTTT	CASSAWDSLNEKLFF
.	TRBD2	TRBV9	TRBJ2-1	TGTGCCAGCAGCGCCGCTAGCGGGGGGTACAATGAGCAGTTCTTC	CASSAASGGYNEQFF
.	.	TRBV5-6	TRBJ2-7	TGTGCCAGCATCAGCACTAGGATGCGCGAGCAGTACTTC	CASISTRMREQYF
.	.	TRBV6-1	TRBJ1-6	TGTGCCAGCCTGAGCGGGACATCTAATTCACCCCTCCACTTT	CASLSGTSNSPLHF
few	.	TRBV7-2	TRBJ1-5	TGTGCCAGCAGCTTAGCAGGAGGGGGGGGATCTTCTCAGCCCCAGCATTTT	CASSLAGGGGSSQPQHF
.	.	TRBV6-6	TRBJ2-3	TGTGCCAGCCTCGTCCCGGGGACAGATACGCAGTATTTT	CASLVPGTDTQYF
.	.	TRBV5-6	TRBJ1-3	TGTGCCAGCAGCTTGGTGGCAGGTGGTTCTGGAAACACCATATATTTT	CASSLVAGGSGNTIYF
.	TRBD1	TRBV9	TRBJ2-3	TGTGCCAGCAGCGTAAGGGGGCCAAGAGATACGCAGTATTTT	CASSVRGPRDTQYF
.	.	TRBV6-6	TRBJ1-2	TGTGCCAGCAGGGGAGAGGGCTACACCTTC	CASRGEGYTF
.	.	TRBV7-9	TRBJ1-1	TGTGCCAGCAGCTTAAGCCAGAACACTGAAGCTTTCTTT	CASSLSQNTEAFF
.	.	TRBV11-1	TRBJ1-1	TGTGCCAGCAGCTTAGGGCAGGGAACTGAAGCTTTCTTT	CASSLGQGTEAFF
.	TRBD2	TRBV6-5	TRBJ2-7	TGTGCCAGCAGTTACTCTGGAGGGAGCGGGGTGAGGTACTTC	CASSYSGGSGVRYF
.	.	TRBV6-6	TRBJ1-4	TGTGCCAGCAGTTACCCCGCCGGGGGATTTGATGAAAAACTGTTTTTT	CASSYPAGGFDEKLFF
.	TRBD1	TRBV7-4	TRBJ1-6	TGTGCCAGCAGCTTAAGGACAGGGTTCAATTCACCCCTCCACTTT	CASSLRTGFNSPLHF
.	.	TRBV30	TRBJ1-2	TGTGCCTGGCAGAAGGCAGTGTCTAACTATGGCTACACCTTC	CAWQKAVSNYGYTF
.	.	TRBV30	TRBJ1-5	TGTGCCTGGAGCACCGGGAATCAGCCCCAGCATTTT	CAWSTGNQPQHF
once	TRBD1	TRBV7-2	TRBJ1-2	TGTGCCAGCAGCTCAGACAGGGCTTATGGCTACACCTTC	CASSSDRAYGYTF
few	TRBD1	TRBV28	TRBJ2-7	TGTGCCAGCAGTTTTCCCGGGACAGGGGGAAACGAGCAGTACTTC	CASSFPGTGGNEQYF
.	TRBD2	TRBV6-5	TRBJ2-5	TGTGCCAGCAGTCCTATACTCGGGGGGGAGACCCAGTACTTC	CASSPILGGETQYF
.	.	TRBV2	TRBJ1-1	TGTGCCAGCCCACTAATAACTCACGGGGAAGACACTGAAGCTTTCTTT	CASPLITHGEDTEAFF
.	TRBD1	TRBV14	TRBJ1-2	TGTGCCAGCAGCCAAGATTTAACCGACAGGGGGCTCTATGGCTACACCTTC	CASSQDLTDRGLYGYTF
.	TRBD2	TRBV29-1	TRBJ2-1	TGCAGCGCTCGTCGGTTGGGACTAGCGGACTACAATGAGCAGTTCTTC	CSARRLGLADYNEQFF
.	.	TRBV6-5	TRBJ1-5	TGTGCCAGCAGTTCGGGGTTCTCGGGGCAGCCCCAGCATTTT	CASSSGFSGQPQHF
.	.	TRBV7-9	TRBJ1-1	TGTGCCAGCAGGGGCCAGGGGACCGCCTCCCCTGAAGCTTTCTTT	CASRGQGTASPEAFF
.	.	TRBV18	TRBJ2-3	TGTGCCAGCTCACCTCGGACGGGAAGCACAGATACGCAGTATTTT	CASSPRTGSTDTQYF
.	.	TRBV4-2	TRBJ2-1	TGTGCCAGCAGCCAAGATAGAGGGGGAAAGGAGCAGTTCTTC	CASSQDRGGKEQFF